This T cell receptor (beta chain) was found in a study of prognosis after radiotherapy for stage I lung cancer. Overall study: Each non-small cell lung cancer patient was deemed medically inoperable. There were a handful of patients who developed distant metastases (median approximately seven months) after radiotherapy, while some 15 showed no significant progression.

Researchers took 6 to 7 milliliters of peripheral blood at each of two time points. It was by two-round multiplex PCR that TCR beta CDR3 was amplified from genomic DNA. Primers were specific to each TRBV and TRBJ gene in first-round PCR. TCRdb re-called the multiplex PCR reads through MiXCR, storing one row per CDR3 protein. Found here are under 20,000 distinct CDR3 sequences, about 47% of them singletons; the top ten hold around 43%. This CDR3 spans 15 amino acids. V shed 2 bases and J shed 12 bases, with 20 bases lying between them. This clonotype was seen ten or more times. The receptor comes from a donor over 45 with non-small cell lung cancer. The specimen comprised PBMCs, sampled before or after stereotactic body radiation therapy (not recorded which). The genes are TRBV12-3 or TRBV12-4 and TRBJ2-1, with D hard to call. Here the CDR3 reads CASSLIAGSSFGQFF. CDR3 bases: TGTGCCAGCAGTTTAATCGCCGGCAGCTCATTTGGGCAGTTCTTC.